This TCR beta chain was profiled in a study of blood T cell repertoires in COVID-19 (dated by TCRdb to the early 2020s). For the wider study: Collaborator samples came from the United States, Italy and Spain and covered acute and convalescent phases of COVID-19. The prospective study material was composed of cDNA or gDNA derived from T cells, B-cell-depleted T cells, or PBMCs. Deeply sampled blood TCRbeta repertoires from subjects exposed to, actively infected with, or recovered from COVID-19 were included in the dataset. A freely available public database, intended as a resource for researchers studying the immune response to SARS-CoV-2, is where the repertoires were released. Samples were obtained from the ongoing ImmuneRACE study (first 160 participants) and from 1,000 to 1,500 subjects provided by 6 global collaborators. Nearly every sample came with metadata listing a de-identified subject ID, COVID-19 status, age in years and sex. Where available, HLA class I and class II types were obtained from metadata supplied by the sample provider rather than from assay-based typing. Summary of the overall study and its limitations: How much clinical and demographic metadata was included differed by source and by participant, and the metadata was provided uncurated.

From the germline V gene, CDR1 is SGHTS and CDR2 is YDEGEE. The CDR3 sequence holds 14 residues, the cysteine and phenylalanine included. Of all the DNA, just the CDR3 is kept, 42 bases in frame from base 1. V lost 4 bases and J lost 10 bases, and the count of bases not matched to a germline gene is 6. Participants in the prospective study were enrolled through a virtual design, were aged 18 to 89 years, and lived in approximately 25 United States geographic areas. In the prospective study, participants were assigned to cohorts based on the clinical history participants reported in a screening survey and a study questionnaire. Exposed participants were defined as having been in contact with someone with a PCR-confirmed or clinician-diagnosed COVID-19 case within 2 weeks of study entry. In the prospective study, whole blood, serum and a nasopharyngeal or oropharyngeal swab were collected from each participant by mobile phlebotomists. Over a roughly 2-month period, participants in the prospective study had the option of providing additional blood draws and questionnaires. Before DNA extraction, prospective study blood samples were shipped either frozen or at room temperature.

In the case of this clone: This receptor's antigen is unknown. Base quality data are lacking; no much larger clone is found one base away. Other DNA variants within this sample encode the same CDR3.

The immunoSEQ Assay, a bias-controlled multiplex PCR, was used to amplify TCRbeta CDR3 regions from genomic DNA. For the original study's pipeline: Within the assay, amplification of reference gene primers was used to estimate how many nucleated cells each sample contained. To quantify the absolute abundance of each unique TCRbeta CDR3 rearrangement, sequence reads were collapsed and filtered. For each sample, productive Simpson clonality was calculated by taking the square root of Simpson's diversity index across productive rearrangements. TCRdb carries this immuneACCESS record with in-frame sequences only. Its versions omit some clonotypes, under half of them owing to an unresolved V gene in the studies checked, with the rest unexplained. V and J calls and clone size are those listed in that table; D and trimming were worked out from the DNA. The table for this sample lists approximately 200,000 clones; around nine tenths of them were counted only once. The top ten hold approximately 4.8% of the sample.

The chain couples TRBV5-8 to TRBJ1-6; 9 nucleotides in the junction match TRBD1. The sample taken for sequencing was PBMCs or T cells enriched from blood (not recorded which). This clonotype originated in a woman younger than 45 who had been exposed to COVID-19. The CDR3 in this case is CASSPGQGSSPLHF. The nucleotide sequence is TGTGCCAGCAGCCCCGGACAGGGGAGCTCACCCCTCCACTTT.